Many counts were recorded for the clone carrying this T cell receptor (beta chain). Its matching antigen is unknown. In germline, CDR1 is LGHDT, CDR2 YNNKEL (reference sequence). Between the trimmed V and J ends, which lost 4 bases and 8 bases, there was a span of 12 bases. The CDR3 runs 13 residues. The data are from a study of T cells in Graves' hyperthyroidism and ophthalmopathy. Study-wide background: Peripheral blood was taken when the disease was first diagnosed, before any treatment began. Study-wide findings and caveats: Researchers found most expanded thyroid clonotypes above 0.001 in blood as well.

Amplified regions were TCR beta CDR3 sequences from RNA transcripts. When the TCR CDR3 underwent first-round RT-PCR, the HTBI primer set was used. TCRdb used MiXCR to reprocess the multiplex PCR reads, holding one entry per CDR3 protein. The sample records fewer than 700,000 distinct CDR3 sequences, around 15% being singletons. The source material was blood. This chain links TRBV3-1 with TRBJ1-5; D gene ambiguous. This clonotype was obtained from a woman in her 30s with Graves' hyperthyroidism. The CDR3 DNA is TGTGCCAGCAGCCCGTGGGGAGGGAAGCCCCAGCATTTT. Encoded protein: CASSPWGGKPQHF.